Each of the 14 T cell receptor beta chains below was sequenced from the same sample in a study of cytomegalovirus exposure and HLA in healthy donors. This PCR relied on a set of 60 Vbeta primers and 13 Jbeta primers. This table comes from immunoSEQ multiplex PCR, and its TCRdb copy is limited to in-frame clones, with some not included. The profile covers about 97,000 clones, with around 82% appearing a single time and 4.5% to 5.5% taken by the ten largest. The source material was PBMCs. The receptors come from a man in his forties in good health and CMV-seropositive.

The rearrangement links TRBV7-9 to TRBJ1-1; TRBD1 is a possible D gene (5 bases). V dropped 3 bases and J dropped 1 base, with 9 bases sitting between them. The CDR3 runs 14 residues. Germline CDR1 is SEHNR and CDR2 is FQNEAQ (reference sequence). This chain's CDR3 is CASSFPGKNTEAFF. The DNA for the CDR3 is TGTGCCAGCAGCTTCCCAGGGAAGAACACTGAAGCTTTCTTT.

The J gene is TRBJ1-5, the V gene TRBV4-1; unclear D gene. Germline values: CDR1 MGHRA, CDR2 YSYEKL. V lost 0 bases and J 3 bases, leaving 15 bases between the germline ends. The CDR3 consists of 17 residues. CDR3 sequence: CASSQDELRGYNQPQHF. The DNA for the CDR3 is TGCGCCAGCAGCCAAGATGAGCTTCGAGGGTACAATCAGCCCCAGCATTTT.

V is TRBV5-1 and J is TRBJ1-1; maybe TRBD1 (5 bases). Germline CDR1 and CDR2: SGHRS and YFSETQ. This CDR3 comprises 13 residues. Trimming cost V 3 bases and J 6 bases, with 12 bases left between them. CDR3 coding DNA: TGCGCCAGCAGCTCCCAGGGTGGGGCTGAAGCTTTCTTT. This sequence encodes CASSSQGGAEAFF.

The V and J genes are TRBV19 and TRBJ2-7, with D perhaps TRBD2 (6 bases). This CDR3 is 15 amino acids long. Germline CDR1 is LNHDA and CDR2 is SQIVND (reference sequence). The germline V and J ends were trimmed by 6 bases and 0 bases, with 15 bases remaining between them. The CDR3 is CASSTGTHYSYEQYF. In nucleotides, the CDR3 is TGTGCCAGTAGCACCGGGACTCATTACTCCTACGAGCAGTACTTC. Variable domain in full (rest from reference TRBV19 and TRBJ2-7): DGGITQSPKYLFRKEGQNVTLSCEQNLNHDAMYWYRQDPGQGLRLIYYSQIVNDFQKGDIAEGYSVSREKKESFPLTVTSAQKNPTAFYLCASSTGTHYSYEQYFGPGTRLTVT.

The V and J genes are TRBV6-6 and TRBJ2-7; no clear D gene. Trimming took off 6 bases at V and 0 bases at J, with 15 bases between the two ends. This CDR3 spans 15 amino acids. CDR1 and CDR2 (germline): MNHNY, SVGAGI (reference sequence). CDR3 region: CASRPPPGSSYEQYF. The DNA of the CDR3 is TGTGCCAGCAGACCTCCGCCGGGTAGCTCCTACGAGCAGTACTTC.

In its sample, this clone was seen a few times. The chain links TRBV18 to TRBJ2-7; tentatively, D is TRBD2 (6 bases). CDR1 is KGHSH, CDR2 LQKENI, per germline. The CDR3 covers 16 residues. The ends were cut back, 5 bases at V and 3 bases at J, with 20 bases in the middle. The CDR3 reads CASSGGVAGSLYEQYF. DNA for the CDR3: TGTGCCAGCTCAGGCGGGGTAGCAGGGTCCCTCTACGAGCAGTACTTC.

This sequence joins TRBV28 and TRBJ1-3; TRBD1 aligns across 11 bases. With V trimmed by 3 bases and J by 0 bases, 7 bases remained unmatched. The CDR3 has 18 residues. In germline, CDR1 is MDHEN, CDR2 SYDVKM. The CDR3 loop reads CASSFGDRGWVSGNTIYF. CDR3 bases: TGTGCCAGCAGTTTTGGGGACAGGGGGTGGGTCTCTGGAAACACCATATATTTT. Filled out from reference TRBV28 and TRBJ1-3, the complete variable domain reads DVKVTQSSRYLVKRTGEKVFLECVQDMDHENMFWYRQDPGLGLRLIYFSYDVKMKEKGDIPEGYSVSREKKERFSLILESASTNQTSMYLCASSFGDRGWVSGNTIYFGEGSWLTVV.

This chain connects TRBV7-9 to TRBJ2-7; 8 nucleotides match TRBD2. The ends lost 6 bases at V and 2 bases at J; junction bases unmatched: 6. CDR1 SEHNR and CDR2 FQNEAQ come from the germline V gene (reference sequence). This CDR3 has 14 residues. DNA of the CDR3: TGTGCCAGCAGGAGCGGGAGTAAAACCTACGAGCAGTACTTC. Translation: CASRSGSKTYEQYF.

With regard to this clone: One end of the junction varies from germline; a read error may be responsible. This chain uses TRBV7-9 with TRBJ1-5; D may be TRBD1 (5 bases). Germline CDR1 is SEHNR and CDR2 is FQNEAQ (reference sequence). The CDR3 has 15 residues. Written as DNA, the CDR3 is TGTTCCAGCAGCTTAGGTTGGGGGGAAGAGCAGCCCCAGCATTTT. It is translated as CSSSLGWGEEQPQHF.

The V and J genes are TRBV30 and TRBJ2-1; TRBD2 matches at 10 bases. V gave up 0 bases and J gave up 15 bases; unmatched junction bases: 11. CDR1 GTSNPN and CDR2 SVGIG come from the germline V gene (reference sequence). The CDR3 spans 14 residues. This chain's CDR3 is CAWSVLAAGGVLFF. CDR3 DNA: TGTGCCTGGAGTGTACTTGCAGCGGGGGGGGTTCTGTTCTTC.

In the case of this clone: In the same sample, other DNA sequences code for this CDR3. The chain links TRBV18 to TRBJ1-1, with a tentative D call TRBD1 (6 bases). The germline V gene has CDR1 KGHSH and CDR2 LQKENI. The CDR3 totals 15 residues. Trimming cost V 3 bases and J 2 bases, with 13 bases left between them. CDR3 sequence: CASSPVTGRNTEAFF. The CDR3 nucleotides are TGTGCCAGCTCACCTGTAACAGGGCGAAACACTGAAGCTTTCTTT.

This clone was counted only a few times. The J gene is TRBJ1-5, the V gene TRBV9; the D gene is possibly TRBD1 (5 bases). Per the germline V gene, CDR1 is SGDLS and CDR2 is YYNGEE. The CDR3 consists of 14 residues. V dropped 2 bases and J dropped 4 bases, with 10 bases sitting between them. The CDR3: CASSVGGANQPQHF. The CDR3, as DNA: TGTGCCAGCAGCGTTGGAGGGGCAAATCAGCCCCAGCATTTT. Combining the CDR3 with reference TRBV9 and TRBJ1-5 gives the whole variable domain DSGVTQTPKHLITATGQRVTLRCSPRSGDLSVYWYQQSLDQGLQFLIQYYNGEERAKGNILERFSAQQFPDLHSELNLSSLELGDSALYFCASSVGGANQPQHFGDGTRLSIL.

The chain is built from TRBV9 and TRBJ1-5, with 8 bases matching TRBD1. Germline CDR1 and CDR2: SGDLS and YYNGEE. J gave up 7 bases and V 4 bases, and 13 bases lay outside the gene matches. The CDR3 is 16 residues long. CDR3 loop: CASSSSTGEYDQPQHF. As DNA, the CDR3 is TGTGCCAGCAGCTCCTCGACAGGGGAGTATGACCAGCCCCAGCATTTT. Full variable domain (remainder filled in from reference TRBV9 and TRBJ1-5): DSGVTQTPKHLITATGQRVTLRCSPRSGDLSVYWYQQSLDQGLQFLIQYYNGEERAKGNILERFSAQQFPDLHSELNLSSLELGDSALYFCASSSSTGEYDQPQHFGDGTRLSIL.

The V gene is TRBV11-2, the J gene TRBJ2-5; TRBD2 is a possible D gene (6 bases). The length of the CDR3 is 14 residues. Germline CDR1 reads SGHAT; CDR2 reads FQNNGV. V lost 5 bases to trimming and J lost 4 bases, with 14 bases between them. CDR3 bases: TGTGCCAGCAGCCCGATCGGGGGTCCAGAGACCCAGTACTTC. Its translation: CASSPIGGPETQYF. The variable domain in full, completed from reference TRBV11-2 and TRBJ2-5, reads EAGVAQSPRYKIIEKRQSVAFWCNPISGHATLYWYQQILGQGPKLLIQFQNNGVVDDSQLPKDRFSAERLKGVDSTLKIQPAKLEDSAVYLCASSPIGGPETQYFGPGTRLLVL.